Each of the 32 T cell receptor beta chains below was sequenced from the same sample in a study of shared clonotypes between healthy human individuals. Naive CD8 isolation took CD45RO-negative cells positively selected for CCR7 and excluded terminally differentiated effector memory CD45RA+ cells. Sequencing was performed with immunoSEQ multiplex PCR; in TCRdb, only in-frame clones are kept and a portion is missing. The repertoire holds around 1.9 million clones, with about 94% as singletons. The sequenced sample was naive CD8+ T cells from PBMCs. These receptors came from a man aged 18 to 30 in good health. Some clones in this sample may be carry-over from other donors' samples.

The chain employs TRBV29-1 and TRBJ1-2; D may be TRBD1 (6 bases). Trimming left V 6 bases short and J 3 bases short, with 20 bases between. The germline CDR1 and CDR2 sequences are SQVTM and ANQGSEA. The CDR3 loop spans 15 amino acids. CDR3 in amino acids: CSVDSYTGIDYGYTF. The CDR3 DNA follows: TGCAGCGTCGACTCGTATACAGGGATTGACTATGGCTACACCTTC.

As DNA, the CDR3 is TGCGCCAGCAGTCATACTAGCGGGAGGGCCCTCGGTTCAGATACGCAGTATTTT. This translates into CASSHTSGRALGSDTQYF. V and J are TRBV23-1 and TRBJ2-3; TRBD2 agrees at 13 bases. TRBV23-1 is noted as an ORF with a role that remains uncertain. Trimming cost V 3 bases and J 4 bases; bases outside gene matches: 10. This CDR3 region has 18 residues.

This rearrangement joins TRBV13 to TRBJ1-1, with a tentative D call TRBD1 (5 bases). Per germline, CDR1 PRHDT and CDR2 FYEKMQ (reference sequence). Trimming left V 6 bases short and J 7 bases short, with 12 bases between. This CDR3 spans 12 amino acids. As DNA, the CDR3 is TGTGCCAGCAGGGGGGATCGTATTGAAGCTTTCTTT. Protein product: CASRGDRIEAFF.

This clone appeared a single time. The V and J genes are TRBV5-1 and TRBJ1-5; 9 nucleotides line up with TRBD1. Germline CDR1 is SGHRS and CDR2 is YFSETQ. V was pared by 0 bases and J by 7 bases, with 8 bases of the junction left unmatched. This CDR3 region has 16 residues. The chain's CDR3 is CASSLGTGDLRQPQHF. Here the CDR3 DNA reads TGCGCCAGCAGCTTGGGGACAGGGGATCTACGGCAGCCCCAGCATTTT.

DNA for the CDR3: TGTGCCAGCAGCCCAGGGACAGCTGGAAACACCATATATTTT. Translation gives CASSPGTAGNTIYF. The chain employs TRBV7-6 and TRBJ1-3; 7 bases are shared with TRBD1. CDR1 and CDR2 (germline): SGHVS, FNYEAQ. The CDR3 sequence is 14 residues long. The V gene end was trimmed by 5 bases and the J gene end by 2 bases; junction bases not matched to a gene: 3.

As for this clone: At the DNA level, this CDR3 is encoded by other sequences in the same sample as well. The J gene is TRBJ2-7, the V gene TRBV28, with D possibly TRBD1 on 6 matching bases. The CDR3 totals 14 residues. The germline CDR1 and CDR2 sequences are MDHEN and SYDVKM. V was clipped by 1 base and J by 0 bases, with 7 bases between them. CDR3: CASSLSDSSYEQYF. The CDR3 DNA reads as TGTGCCAGCAGTTTATCGGACAGCTCCTACGAGCAGTACTTC.

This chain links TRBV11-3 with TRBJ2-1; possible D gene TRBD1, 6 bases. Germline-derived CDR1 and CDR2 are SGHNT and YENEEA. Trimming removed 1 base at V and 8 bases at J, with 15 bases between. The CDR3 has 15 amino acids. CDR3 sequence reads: CASSLVGQGKHEQFF. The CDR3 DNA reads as TGTGCCAGCAGCTTAGTCGGCCAGGGGAAGCATGAGCAGTTCTTC.

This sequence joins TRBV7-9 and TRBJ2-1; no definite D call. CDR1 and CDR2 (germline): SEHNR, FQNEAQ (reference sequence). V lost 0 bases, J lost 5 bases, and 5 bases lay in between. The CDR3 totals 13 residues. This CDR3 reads CASSLANNNEQFF. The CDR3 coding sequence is TGTGCCAGCAGCTTAGCAAACAACAATGAGCAGTTCTTC.

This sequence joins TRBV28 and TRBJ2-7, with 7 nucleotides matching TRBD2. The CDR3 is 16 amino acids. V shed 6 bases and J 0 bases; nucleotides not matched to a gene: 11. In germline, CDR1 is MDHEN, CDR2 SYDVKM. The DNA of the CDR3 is TGTGCCAGCAGCCCGACGGGACTAAAAGTCTCCTACGAGCAGTACTTC. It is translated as CASSPTGLKVSYEQYF.

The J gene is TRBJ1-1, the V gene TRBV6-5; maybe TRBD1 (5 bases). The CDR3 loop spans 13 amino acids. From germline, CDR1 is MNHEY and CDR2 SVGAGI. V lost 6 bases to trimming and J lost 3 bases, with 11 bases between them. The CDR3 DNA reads TGTGCCAGCAGCCAAAGGGGCTACACTGAAGCTTTCTTT. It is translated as CASSQRGYTEAFF.

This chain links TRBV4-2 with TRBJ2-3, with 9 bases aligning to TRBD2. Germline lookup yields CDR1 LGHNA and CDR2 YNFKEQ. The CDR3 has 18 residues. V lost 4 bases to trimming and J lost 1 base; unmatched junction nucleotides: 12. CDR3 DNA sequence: TGTGCCAGCAGCCGGGAAGGCGGGAGGGCCGGTGGCACAGATACGCAGTATTTT. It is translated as CASSREGGRAGGTDTQYF.

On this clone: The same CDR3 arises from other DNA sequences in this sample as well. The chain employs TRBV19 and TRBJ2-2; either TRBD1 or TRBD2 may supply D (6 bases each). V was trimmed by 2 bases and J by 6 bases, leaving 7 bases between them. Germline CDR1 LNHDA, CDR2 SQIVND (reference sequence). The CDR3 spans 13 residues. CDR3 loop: CASSIRGPGELFF. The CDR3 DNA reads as TGTGCCAGTAGTATACGGGGGCCCGGGGAGCTGTTTTTT.

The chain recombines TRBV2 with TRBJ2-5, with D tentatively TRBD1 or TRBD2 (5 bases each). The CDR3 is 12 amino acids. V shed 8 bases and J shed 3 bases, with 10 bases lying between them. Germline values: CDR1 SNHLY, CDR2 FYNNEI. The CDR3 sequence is CASRGREETQYF. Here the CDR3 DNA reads TGTGCCAGCCGGGGCAGGGAAGAGACCCAGTACTTC.

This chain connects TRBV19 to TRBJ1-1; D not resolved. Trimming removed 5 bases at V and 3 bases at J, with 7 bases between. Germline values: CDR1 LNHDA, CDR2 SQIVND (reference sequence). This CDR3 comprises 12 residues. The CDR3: CASSYWDTEAFF. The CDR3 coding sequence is TGTGCCAGTAGTTACTGGGACACTGAAGCTTTCTTT.

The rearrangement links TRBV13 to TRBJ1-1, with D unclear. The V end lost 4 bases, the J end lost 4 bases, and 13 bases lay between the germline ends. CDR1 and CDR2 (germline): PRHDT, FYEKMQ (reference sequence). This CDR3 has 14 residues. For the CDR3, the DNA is TGTGCCAGCAGCTCGGAGTTCGCAAGCACTGAAGCTTTCTTT. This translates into CASSSEFASTEAFF.

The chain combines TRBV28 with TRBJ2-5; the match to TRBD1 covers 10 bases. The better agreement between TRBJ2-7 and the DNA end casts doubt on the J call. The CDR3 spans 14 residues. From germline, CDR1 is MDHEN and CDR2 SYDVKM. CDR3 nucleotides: TGTGCCAGCAGTTGGGGGACAGGGGTCCACGAGCAGTACTTC. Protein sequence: CASSWGTGVHEQYF.

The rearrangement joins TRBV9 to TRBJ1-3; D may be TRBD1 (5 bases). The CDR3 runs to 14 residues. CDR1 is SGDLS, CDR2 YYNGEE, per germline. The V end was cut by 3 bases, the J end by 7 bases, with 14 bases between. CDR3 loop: CASSGGGGLNTIYF. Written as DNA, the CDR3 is TGTGCCAGCAGCGGCGGGGGAGGCCTCAACACCATATATTTT.

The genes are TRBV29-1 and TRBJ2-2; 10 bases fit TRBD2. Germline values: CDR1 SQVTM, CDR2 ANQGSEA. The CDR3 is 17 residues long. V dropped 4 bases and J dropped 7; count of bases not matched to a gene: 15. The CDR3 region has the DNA TGCAGCGTTGCCGGTGGTGAAGCGGGAGGGCCTGGCGGGGAGCTGTTTTTT. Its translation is CSVAGGEAGGPGGELFF.

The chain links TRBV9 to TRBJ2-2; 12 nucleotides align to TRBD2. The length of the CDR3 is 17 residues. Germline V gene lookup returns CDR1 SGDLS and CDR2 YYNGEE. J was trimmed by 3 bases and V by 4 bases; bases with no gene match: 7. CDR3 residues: CASSYRTSGTYTGELFF. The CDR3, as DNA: TGTGCCAGCAGCTATCGGACTAGCGGGACCTACACCGGGGAGCTGTTTTTT.

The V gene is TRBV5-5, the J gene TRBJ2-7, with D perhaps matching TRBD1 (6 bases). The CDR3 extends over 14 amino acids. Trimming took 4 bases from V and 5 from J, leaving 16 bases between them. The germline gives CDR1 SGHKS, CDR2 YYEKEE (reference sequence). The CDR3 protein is CASSDYRDFHEQYF. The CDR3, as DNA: TGTGCCAGCAGCGACTACAGGGATTTCCACGAGCAGTACTTC.

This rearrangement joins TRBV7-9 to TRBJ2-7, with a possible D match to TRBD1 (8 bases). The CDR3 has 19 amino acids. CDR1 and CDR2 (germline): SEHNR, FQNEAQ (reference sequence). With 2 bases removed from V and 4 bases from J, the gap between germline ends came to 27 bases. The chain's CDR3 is CASSLWGRGLEAGPYEQYF. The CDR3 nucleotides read TGTGCCAGCAGCTTATGGGGCAGGGGGCTGGAAGCGGGACCTTACGAGCAGTACTTC.

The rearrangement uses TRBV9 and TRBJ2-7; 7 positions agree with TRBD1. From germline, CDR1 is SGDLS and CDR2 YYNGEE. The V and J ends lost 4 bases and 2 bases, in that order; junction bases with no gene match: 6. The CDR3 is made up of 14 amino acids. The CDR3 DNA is TGTGCCAGCAGCCCTGACAGGGCTACCTACGAGCAGTACTTC. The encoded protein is CASSPDRATYEQYF.

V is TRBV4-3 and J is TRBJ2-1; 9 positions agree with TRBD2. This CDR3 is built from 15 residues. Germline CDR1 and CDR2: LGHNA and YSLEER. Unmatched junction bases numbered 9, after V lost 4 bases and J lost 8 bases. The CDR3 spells CASSLRLAGRYEQFF. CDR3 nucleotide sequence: TGCGCCAGCAGCCTCCGGCTAGCGGGAAGGTATGAGCAGTTCTTC.

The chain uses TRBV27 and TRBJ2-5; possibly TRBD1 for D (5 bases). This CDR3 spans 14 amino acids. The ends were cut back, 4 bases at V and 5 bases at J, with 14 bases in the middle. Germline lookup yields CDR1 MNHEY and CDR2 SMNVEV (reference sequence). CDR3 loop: CASSWTRALETQYF. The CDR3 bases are TGTGCCAGCAGTTGGACACGCGCCCTCGAGACCCAGTACTTC.

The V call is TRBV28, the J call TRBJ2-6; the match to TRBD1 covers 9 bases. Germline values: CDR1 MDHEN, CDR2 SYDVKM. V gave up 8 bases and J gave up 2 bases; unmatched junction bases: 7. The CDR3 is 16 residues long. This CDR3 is CASGDRAPAGANVLTF. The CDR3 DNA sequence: TGTGCCAGCGGGGACAGGGCTCCGGCTGGGGCCAACGTCCTGACTTTC.

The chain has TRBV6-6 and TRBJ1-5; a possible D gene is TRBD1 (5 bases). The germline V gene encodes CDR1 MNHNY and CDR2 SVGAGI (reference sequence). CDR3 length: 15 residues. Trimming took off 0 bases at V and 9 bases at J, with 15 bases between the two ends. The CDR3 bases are TGTGCCAGCAGTTACTCGGGGCAGTCCTTATGGCCCCAGCATTTT. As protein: CASSYSGQSLWPQHF.

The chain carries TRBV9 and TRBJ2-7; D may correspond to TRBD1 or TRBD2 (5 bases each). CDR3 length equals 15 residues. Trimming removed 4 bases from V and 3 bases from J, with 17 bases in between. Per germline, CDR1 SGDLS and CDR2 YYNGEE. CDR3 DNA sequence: TGTGCCAGCAGCCTAGCCGGGACGCTGGTCTACGAGCAGTACTTC. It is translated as CASSLAGTLVYEQYF.

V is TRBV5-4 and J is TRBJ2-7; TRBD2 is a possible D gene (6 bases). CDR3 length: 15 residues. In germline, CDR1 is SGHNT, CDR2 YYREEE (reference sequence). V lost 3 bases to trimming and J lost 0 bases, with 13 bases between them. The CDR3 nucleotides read TGTGCCAGCAGCTGGGGGGACTTGAGCTCCTACGAGCAGTACTTC. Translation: CASSWGDLSSYEQYF. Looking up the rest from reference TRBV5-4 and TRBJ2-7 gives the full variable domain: ETGVTQSPTHLIKTRGQQVTLRCSSQSGHNTVSWYQQALGQGPQFIFQYYREEENGRGNFPPRFSGLQFPNYSSELNVNALELDDSALYLCASSWGDLSSYEQYFGPGTRLTVT.

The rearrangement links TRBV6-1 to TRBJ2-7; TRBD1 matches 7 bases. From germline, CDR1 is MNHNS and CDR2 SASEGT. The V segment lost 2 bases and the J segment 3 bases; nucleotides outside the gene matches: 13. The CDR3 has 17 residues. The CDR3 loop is CASSELGITGESYEQYF. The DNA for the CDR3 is TGTGCCAGCAGTGAATTAGGAATCACAGGGGAGAGCTACGAGCAGTACTTC.

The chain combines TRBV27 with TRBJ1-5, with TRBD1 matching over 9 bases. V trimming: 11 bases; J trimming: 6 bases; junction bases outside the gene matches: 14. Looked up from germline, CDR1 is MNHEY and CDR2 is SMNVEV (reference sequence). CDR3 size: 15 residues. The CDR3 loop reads CACGQGGTGIQPQHF. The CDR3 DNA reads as TGTGCCTGTGGGCAGGGCGGGACAGGGATTCAGCCCCAGCATTTT.

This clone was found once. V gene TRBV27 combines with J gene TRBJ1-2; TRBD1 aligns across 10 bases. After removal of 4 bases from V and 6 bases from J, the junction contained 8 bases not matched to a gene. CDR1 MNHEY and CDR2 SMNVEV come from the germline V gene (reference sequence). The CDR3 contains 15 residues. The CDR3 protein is CASSWGSGTGDGYTF. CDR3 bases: TGTGCCAGCAGTTGGGGCAGCGGGACAGGGGATGGCTACACCTTC.

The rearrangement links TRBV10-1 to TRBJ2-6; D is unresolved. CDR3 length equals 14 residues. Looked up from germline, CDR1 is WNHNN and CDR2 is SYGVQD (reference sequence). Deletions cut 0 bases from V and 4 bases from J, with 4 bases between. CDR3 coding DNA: TGCGCCAGCAGTGAGTCGCCCGGGGCCAACGTCCTGACTTTC. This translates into CASSESPGANVLTF.